A selection of T cell receptor beta chains follows, all from one sample in a study of control samples from healthy donors and cancer patients. Profiled with immunoSEQ multiplex PCR; TCRdb holds only in-frame clones, not every one. Among some 120,000 clones, more than 80% were seen once, and the ten largest hold about 1%. The sequenced sample was PBMCs. Receptors originate from a woman aged 45-65 years with colorectal cancer. The CDR3 runs from the conserved cysteine through the conserved F or W. The order of the fields is CDR3 length, clone size, J gene, D gene, V gene, CDR3 DNA, CDR3 protein. A D gene is named only where the DNA matches it firmly. Rows may omit the clone size; those that give it use once, few, many or a size class.

>18|.|TRBJ2-5|.|TRBV5-3
TGTGCCAGAAGCTTGAGCCCCCATTTGGGAACCCCGCAAGAGACCCAGTACTTC
CARSLSPHLGTPQETQYF
>14|.|TRBJ2-5|TRBD2|TRBV5-1
TGCGCCAGCAGGCTCCTGACTAGCACAGAGACCCAGTACTTC
CASRLLTSTETQYF
>12|.|TRBJ2-3|.|TRBV28
TGTGCCAGCAGTGGGGGATCAGATACGCAGTATTTT
CASSGGSDTQYF
>13|.|TRBJ2-7|TRBD1|TRBV6-1
TGTGCCAGCACCAATCGACAGGGGGGTAAGCAGTACTTC
CASTNRQGGKQYF
>14|.|TRBJ1-1|.|TRBV30
TGTGCCTGGAGGAAATCAGCGGCAGGCGCTGAAGCTTTCTTT
CAWRKSAAGAEAFF
>10|.|TRBJ2-3|.|TRBV12-3/TRBV12-4
TGTGCCAGCAGTGCCACGGGACAGTATTTT
CASSATGQYF
>16|.|TRBJ2-2|.|TRBV27
TGTGCCAGCAGTTTATGGGCCGCGGCTCGCACCGGGGAGCTGTTTTTT
CASSLWAAARTGELFF
>16|.|TRBJ2-1|.|TRBV21-1
TGTGCCAGCAGCCCCTTGGGGCTAGCGGGAGTCGATGAGCAGTTCTTC
CASSPLGLAGVDEQFF
>12|.|TRBJ2-7|.|TRBV7-9
TGTGCCAGCAGCCAAGACAGTGGCGAGCAGTACTTC
CASSQDSGEQYF
>16|.|TRBJ2-7|TRBD2|TRBV18
TGTGCCAGCTCACCAGGAGCTAGCGGGACGTCCATCCAGCAGTACTTC
CASSPGASGTSIQQYF
>14|.|TRBJ1-1|.|TRBV7-9
TGTGCCAGCAGCCCAGCCTCCGGGGGCCCTGAAGCTTTCTTT
CASSPASGGPEAFF
>16|once|TRBJ2-7|TRBD2|TRBV7-2
TGTGCCAGCAGCCTCCTAGCGGGGGAGTCCGGGAGCGAGCAGTACTTC
CASSLLAGESGSEQYF
>14|.|TRBJ1-2|TRBD1|TRBV18
TGTGCCAGCTCACTTGGCAGGACAGGGGCCAGTTACACCTTC
CASSLGRTGASYTF
>13|.|TRBJ1-1|.|TRBV3-1/TRBV3-2
TGTGCCAGCAGCCAAGATAGATATAGTCGGCGGGCTTTT
CASSQDRYSRRAF
>16|.|TRBJ1-5|TRBD1|TRBV24-1
TGTGCCACCAGTGATTCGACAGGGGACCACAATCAGCCCCAGCATTTT
CATSDSTGDHNQPQHF
>13|.|TRBJ2-6|.|TRBV7-2
TGTGCCAGCAGAAAGGGCCCTTCCAACGTCCTGACTTTC
CASRKGPSNVLTF
>15|.|TRBJ1-2|.|TRBV18
TGTGCCAGCTCACGAGCAGGGGCAGTGGGATATGGCTACACCTTC
CASSRAGAVGYGYTF
>17|.|TRBJ2-1|TRBD2|TRBV24-1
TGTGCCACCAGTGACCTCGGGACTAGCGGGAGGGCCCGGGAGCAGTTCTTC
CATSDLGTSGRAREQFF
>14|.|TRBJ2-5|.|TRBV5-1
TGCGCCAGCAGCCCCCCGGGGACCGGGGAGACCCAGTACTTC
CASSPPGTGETQYF
>13|.|TRBJ1-5|.|TRBV3-1/TRBV3-2
TGTGCCAGCAGCCAGTCTAGCAATCAGCCCCAGCATTTT
CASSQSSNQPQHF
>12|.|TRBJ2-3|.|TRBV7-9
TGTGCCAGCAGCCCTAGAAGAGATACGCAGTATTTT
CASSPRRDTQYF
>16|.|TRBJ1-3|.|TRBV7-9
TGTGCCAGCTTCCTCGTACAGGGCCACTCTGGAAACACCATATATTTT
CASFLVQGHSGNTIYF
>15|.|TRBJ2-7|.|TRBV27
TGTGCCAGCAGTTTATCTCCAGGGAACGGTTACGAGCAGTACTTC
CASSLSPGNGYEQYF
>14|once|TRBJ2-5|TRBD1|TRBV7-3
TGTGCCAGCAGCAGACAGGGAGCGTATGAGACCCAGTACTTC
CASSRQGAYETQYF
>14|.|TRBJ2-2|.|TRBV5-1
TGCGCCAGCAGCTTGGGCAGGAACACCGGGGAGCTGTTTTTT
CASSLGRNTGELFF
>15|once|TRBJ1-1|.|TRBV3-1/TRBV3-2
TGTGCCAGCAGCCAAGAAGGAGGAGGATCCACTGAAGCTTTCTTT
CASSQEGGGSTEAFF
>14|.|TRBJ2-7|TRBD1|TRBV6-2/TRBV6-3
TGTGCCAGCAGTGCCGGGACAGGGACATACGAGCAGTACTTC
CASSAGTGTYEQYF
>17|.|TRBJ2-3|.|TRBV6-4
TGTGCCAGCACCACCCGTCGGGCTAGCGATGGTCTGGATACGCAGTATTTT
CASTTRRASDGLDTQYF
>14|.|TRBJ2-5|.|TRBV3-1/TRBV3-2
TGTGCCAGCAGCCAAGCTGCGGCAGAAGAGACCCAGTACTTC
CASSQAAAEETQYF
>15|.|TRBJ1-4|TRBD1|TRBV15
TGTGCCACCAGTGACAACGACAGGGGGGATGAAAAACTGTTTTTT
CATSDNDRGDEKLFF